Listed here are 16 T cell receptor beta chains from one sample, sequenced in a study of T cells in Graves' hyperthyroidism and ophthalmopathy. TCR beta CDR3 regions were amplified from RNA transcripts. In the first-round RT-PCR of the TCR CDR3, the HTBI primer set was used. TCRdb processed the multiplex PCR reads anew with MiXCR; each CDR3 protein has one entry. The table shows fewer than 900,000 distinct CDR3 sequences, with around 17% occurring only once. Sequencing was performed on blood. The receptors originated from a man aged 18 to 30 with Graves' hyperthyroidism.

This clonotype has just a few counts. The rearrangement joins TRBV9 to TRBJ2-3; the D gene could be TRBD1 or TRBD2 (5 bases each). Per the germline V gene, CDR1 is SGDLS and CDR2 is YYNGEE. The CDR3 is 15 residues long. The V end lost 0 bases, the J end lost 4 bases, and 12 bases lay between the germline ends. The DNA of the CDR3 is TGTGCCAGCAGCGTAGCAGAGGGGCCACCAGATACGCAGTATTTT. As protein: CASSVAEGPPDTQYF.

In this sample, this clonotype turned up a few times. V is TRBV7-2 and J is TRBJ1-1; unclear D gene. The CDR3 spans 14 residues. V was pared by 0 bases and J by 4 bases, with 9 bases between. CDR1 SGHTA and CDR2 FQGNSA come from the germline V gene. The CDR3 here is CASSLAEWGTEAFF. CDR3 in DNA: TGTGCCAGCAGCTTAGCGGAGTGGGGCACTGAAGCTTTCTTT.

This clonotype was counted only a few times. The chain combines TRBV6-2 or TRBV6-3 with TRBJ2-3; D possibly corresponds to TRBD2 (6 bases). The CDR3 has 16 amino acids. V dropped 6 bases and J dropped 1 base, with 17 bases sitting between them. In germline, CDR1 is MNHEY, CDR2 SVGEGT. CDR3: CASSSWRGGRTDTQYF. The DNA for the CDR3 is TGTGCCAGCAGCTCCTGGCGGGGCGGGCGCACAGATACGCAGTATTTT.

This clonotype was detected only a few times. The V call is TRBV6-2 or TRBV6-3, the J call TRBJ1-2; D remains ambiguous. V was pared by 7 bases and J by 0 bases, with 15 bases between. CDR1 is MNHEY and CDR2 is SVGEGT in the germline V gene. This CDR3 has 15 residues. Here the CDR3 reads CASISRSGANYGYTF. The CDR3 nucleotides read TGTGCCAGCATCAGCCGCTCGGGAGCTAACTATGGCTACACCTTC.

This CDR3 reads CASSPRTSGNILACEQYF. The CDR3, as DNA: TGCGCCAGCAGCCCCCGGACTAGCGGGAATATTTTGGCCTGCGAGCAGTACTTC. This chain connects TRBV4-3 to TRBJ2-7; 12 nucleotides align to TRBD2. J gave up 6 bases and V 4 bases, and 16 bases lay outside the gene matches. There are 18 residues in the CDR3. Germline V CDR1 and CDR2: LGHNA, YSLEER.

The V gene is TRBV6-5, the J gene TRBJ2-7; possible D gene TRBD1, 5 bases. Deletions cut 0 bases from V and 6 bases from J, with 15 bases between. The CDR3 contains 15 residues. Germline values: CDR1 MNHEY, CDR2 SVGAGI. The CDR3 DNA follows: TGTGCCAGCAGTTACTCCCGGGCAGGGTGGCTCGAGCAGTACTTC. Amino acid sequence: CASSYSRAGWLEQYF.

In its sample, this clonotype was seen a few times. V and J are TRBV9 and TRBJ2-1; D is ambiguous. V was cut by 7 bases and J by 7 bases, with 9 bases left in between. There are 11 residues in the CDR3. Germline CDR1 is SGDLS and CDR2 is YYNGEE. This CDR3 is CASGVGNEQFF. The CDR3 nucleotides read TGTGCCAGCGGGGTAGGGAATGAGCAGTTCTTC.

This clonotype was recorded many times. CDR3: CASSFEGPQHF. CDR3 coding DNA: TGTGCCAGCAGTTTCGAGGGGCCCCAGCATTTT. The V call is TRBV12-3 or TRBV12-4, the J call TRBJ1-5; D gene unclear. V lost 3 bases to trimming and J lost 9 bases, with 6 bases between them. This CDR3 spans 11 amino acids.

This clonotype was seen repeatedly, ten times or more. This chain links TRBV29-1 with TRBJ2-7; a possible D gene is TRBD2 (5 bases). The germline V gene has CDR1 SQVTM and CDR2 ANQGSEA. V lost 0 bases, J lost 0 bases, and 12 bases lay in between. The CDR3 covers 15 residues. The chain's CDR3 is CSVEDFRGSSYEQYF. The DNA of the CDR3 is TGCAGCGTTGAAGATTTTCGAGGGAGCTCCTACGAGCAGTACTTC.

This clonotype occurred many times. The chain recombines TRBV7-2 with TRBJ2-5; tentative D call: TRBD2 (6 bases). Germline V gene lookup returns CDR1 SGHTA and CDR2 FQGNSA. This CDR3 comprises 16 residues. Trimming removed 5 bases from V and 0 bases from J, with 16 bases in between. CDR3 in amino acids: CASSPGDFTYQETQYF. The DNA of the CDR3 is TGTGCCAGCAGCCCTGGGGACTTTACGTACCAAGAGACCCAGTACTTC.

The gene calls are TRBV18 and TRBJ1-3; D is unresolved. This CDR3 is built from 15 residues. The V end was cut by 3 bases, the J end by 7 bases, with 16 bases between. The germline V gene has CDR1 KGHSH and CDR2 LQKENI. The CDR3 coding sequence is TGTGCCAGCTCACCGCCGGGAGAGGGCAGGAACACCATATATTTT. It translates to CASSPPGEGRNTIYF.

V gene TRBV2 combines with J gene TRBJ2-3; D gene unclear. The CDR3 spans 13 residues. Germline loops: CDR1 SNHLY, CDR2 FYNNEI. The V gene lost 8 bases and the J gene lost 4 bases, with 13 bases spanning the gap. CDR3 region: CASSFFEADTQYF. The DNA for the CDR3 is TGTGCCAGCTCGTTCTTTGAGGCAGATACGCAGTATTTT.

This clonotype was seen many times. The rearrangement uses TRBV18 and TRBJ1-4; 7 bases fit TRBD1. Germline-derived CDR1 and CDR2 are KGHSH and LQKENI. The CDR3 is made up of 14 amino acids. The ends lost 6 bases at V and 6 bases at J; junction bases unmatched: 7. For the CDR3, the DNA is TGTGCCAGCTCCAGACAGGGTCGGGATGAAAAACTGTTTTTT. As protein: CASSRQGRDEKLFF.

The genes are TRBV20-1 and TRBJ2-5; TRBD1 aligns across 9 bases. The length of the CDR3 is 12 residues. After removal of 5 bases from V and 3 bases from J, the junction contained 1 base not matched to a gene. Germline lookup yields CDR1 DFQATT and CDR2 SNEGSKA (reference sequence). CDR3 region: CSAGDREETQYF. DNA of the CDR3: TGCAGTGCTGGGGACAGGGAAGAGACCCAGTACTTC.

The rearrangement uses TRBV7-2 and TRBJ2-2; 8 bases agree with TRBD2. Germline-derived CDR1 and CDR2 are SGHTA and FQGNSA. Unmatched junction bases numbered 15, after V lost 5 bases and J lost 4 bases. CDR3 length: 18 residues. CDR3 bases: TGTGCCAGCAGCACAGGGACTACAGCCGCGGGGGGCACCGGGGAGCTGTTTTTT. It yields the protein CASSTGTTAAGGTGELFF.

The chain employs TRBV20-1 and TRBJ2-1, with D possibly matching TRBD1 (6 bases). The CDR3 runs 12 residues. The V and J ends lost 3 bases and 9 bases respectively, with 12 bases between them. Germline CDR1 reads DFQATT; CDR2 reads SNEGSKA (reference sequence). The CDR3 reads CSASPQGSEQFF. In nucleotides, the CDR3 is TGCAGTGCTAGTCCACAGGGAAGTGAGCAGTTCTTC.